This T cell receptor (beta chain) was found in a study of T-cell memory formation after mild COVID-19. The CDR3 totals 17 residues. Germline V lookup: CDR1 SGHVS, CDR2 FQNEAQ. With 5 bases clipped from V and 5 bases from J, the junction kept 10 bases outside the gene matches. In TCRdb, the 5' RACE reads were re-called with MiXCR into one record per CDR3 protein. The profile shows some 68,000 distinct CDR3 sequences, 16% of them singletons. The clonotype comes from an adult woman who had mild COVID-19 (a few samples of this study predate the infection). Cell type and time point are not known. The sample consisted of PBMCs or a T cell subset sorted from them (not recorded which). This chain links TRBV7-8 with TRBJ2-1; 12 bases align to TRBD2. In DNA form, the CDR3 reads TGTGCCAGCAGCGAGGGGACTAGCGGGTTTCCTGACAATGAGCAGTTCTTC. Translated, it gives CASSEGTSGFPDNEQFF.